This passage covers 31 T cell receptor beta chains from one sample sequenced in a study of T-cell reconstitution after alpha-beta-depleted transplantation in children. During its preparation, the TCRbeta library received unique molecular identifiers. One entry per CDR3 protein, called by TCRdb with MiXCR from the PCR reads. The data hold around 450,000 distinct CDR3 sequences, with over 40% observed a single time. The sequencing used PBMCs, collected before TCRalphabeta/CD19-depleted stem cell transplant. These receptors all stem from a girl aged 2 to 10 with aplastic anemia, due to receive a stem cell transplant.

J is TRBJ2-1 and V is TRBV6-2 or TRBV6-3; weak D call: TRBD1 (5 bases). Germline V lookup: CDR1 MNHEY, CDR2 SVGEGT. CDR3 size: 13 residues. Deletions cut 6 bases from V and 12 bases from J, with 18 bases between. The CDR3 region has the DNA TGTGCCAGCAGGCCTAATCAGGGAAGTCGGCAGTTCTTC. Protein: CASRPNQGSRQFF.

J is TRBJ2-3 and V is TRBV27; the match to TRBD2 covers 7 bases. Germline assignment: CDR1 MNHEY and CDR2 SMNVEV (reference sequence). This CDR3 region has 15 residues. V lost 4 bases, J lost 0 bases, and 4 bases stayed unmatched. The CDR3 DNA reads as TGTGCCAGCAGTTCCCTAGCGGCTAGCACAGATACGCAGTATTTT. Amino acid sequence: CASSSLAASTDTQYF.

The CDR3 bases are TGTGCCAGCAGTTATAACGTCCCGTTAGGACAAGAGACCCAGTACTTC. Its protein product is CASSYNVPLGQETQYF. The rearrangement joins TRBV6-5 to TRBJ2-5; D gene uncertain. The ends were cut back, 3 bases at V and 2 bases at J, with 16 bases in the middle. The CDR3 has 16 amino acids. Germline CDR1 and CDR2: MNHEY and SVGAGI.

The J gene is TRBJ2-7, the V gene TRBV6-5; no definite D call. Germline V gene sequence: CDR1 MNHEY, CDR2 SVGAGI. Trimming removed 0 bases from V and 2 bases from J, with 11 bases in between. The CDR3 has 15 amino acids. The CDR3 sequence is CASSYSSGIPYEQYF. The CDR3 DNA follows: TGTGCCAGCAGTTACTCATCAGGAATCCCCTACGAGCAGTACTTC.

In this sample, this clonotype turned up a few times. This chain links TRBV19 with TRBJ1-2, with unresolved D. The V and J ends lost 4 bases and 4 bases respectively, with 13 bases between them. This CDR3 has 14 amino acids. The germline V gene has CDR1 LNHDA and CDR2 SQIVND (reference sequence). The CDR3 protein is CASSTRSLGYGYTF. For the CDR3, the DNA is TGTGCCAGTAGTACTCGATCTCTAGGCTATGGCTACACCTTC. The complete variable domain, with remaining parts taken from reference TRBV19 and TRBJ1-2, reads DGGITQSPKYLFRKEGQNVTLSCEQNLNHDAMYWYRQDPGQGLRLIYYSQIVNDFQKGDIAEGYSVSREKKESFPLTVTSAQKNPTAFYLCASSTRSLGYGYTFGSGTRLTVV.

This clonotype is a singleton in its sample. The chain uses TRBV5-1 and TRBJ2-7; D call uncertain. The CDR3 is 15 amino acids. CDR1 and CDR2 (germline): SGHRS, YFSETQ. Trimming shortened V by 5 bases and J by 2 bases, and 17 bases separated the two germline ends. The CDR3 DNA sequence: TGCGCCAGCAGACCCGACCGGGCCGACCCCTACGAGCAGTACTTC. This translates into CASRPDRADPYEQYF. Combining the CDR3 with reference TRBV5-1 and TRBJ2-7 gives the whole variable domain KAGVTQTPRYLIKTRGQQVTLSCSPISGHRSVSWYQQTPGQGLQFLFEYFSETQRNKGNFPGRFSGRQFSNSRSEMNVSTLELGDSALYLCASRPDRADPYEQYFGPGTRLTVT.

This clonotype was counted many times. One end of the junction is discordant with germline, which a read error may explain. The chain uses TRBV20-1 and TRBJ1-2; 7 positions agree with TRBD1. The CDR3 totals 13 residues. CDR1 is DFQATT, CDR2 SNEGSKA, per germline (reference sequence). CDR3 in amino acids: CSAFGQAKYGYTF. The CDR3, as DNA: TGCAGTGCTTTCGGACAGGCTAAGTATGGCTACACCTTC.

CDR3 residues: CSASWRVLSEQYF. The CDR3 region has the DNA TGCAGTGCTAGTTGGAGGGTCCTCAGCGAGCAGTACTTC. The chain links TRBV20-1 to TRBJ2-7; maybe TRBD2 (6 bases). This CDR3 is built from 13 residues. Trimming cost V 3 bases and J 6 bases, with 15 bases left between them. From germline, CDR1 is DFQATT and CDR2 SNEGSKA (reference sequence).

V usage is TRBV9 and J usage is TRBJ2-1; 8 bases match TRBD2. The CDR3 has 13 residues. V was pared by 7 bases and J by 4 bases, with 4 bases of the junction left unmatched. Per germline, CDR1 SGDLS and CDR2 YYNGEE. CDR3 sequence (DNA): TGTGCCAGCTCGACTAGCGCATACAATGAGCAGTTCTTC. Residues: CASSTSAYNEQFF.

The J gene is TRBJ2-3, the V gene TRBV20-1, with TRBD2 identical over 8 bases. V dropped 1 base and J dropped 6; count of bases not matched to a gene: 18. This CDR3 has 18 residues. Germline CDR1 DFQATT, CDR2 SNEGSKA (reference sequence). The chain's CDR3 is CSARGRKGVAGHGDTQYF. CDR3 coding DNA: TGCAGTGCTAGAGGAAGGAAGGGGGTAGCGGGACACGGGGATACGCAGTATTTT.

The chain combines TRBV6-5 with TRBJ2-3, with a possible D match to TRBD2 (5 bases). The CDR3 covers 15 residues. V was cut by 4 bases and J by 2 bases, with 13 bases left in between. Germline-derived CDR1 and CDR2 are MNHEY and SVGAGI. The CDR3: CASSSWTGNTDTQYF. Written as DNA, the CDR3 is TGTGCCAGCAGTTCGTGGACGGGAAACACAGATACGCAGTATTTT.

This clonotype was found a few times. CDR3 sequence: CASSSGGRWTEAFF. The CDR3 nucleotides read TGTGCCAGCAGCAGTGGGGGAAGGTGGACTGAAGCTTTCTTT. V and J are TRBV6-1 and TRBJ1-1; weak D call: TRBD1 (5 bases). Germline V gives CDR1 MNHNS, CDR2 SASEGT. Trimming stripped 6 bases from V and 5 bases from J, with 16 bases between. CDR3 length: 14 residues.

This chain uses TRBV28 with TRBJ2-7, with TRBD2 identical over 8 bases. V shed 5 bases and J 6 bases; nucleotides not matched to a gene: 12. CDR1 and CDR2 (germline): MDHEN, SYDVKM. CDR3 size: 15 residues. DNA of the CDR3: TGTGCCAGCAGTCGTAGCGGGGTAAAAGGGGGCGAGCAGTACTTC. Amino acids: CASSRSGVKGGEQYF.

This clonotype was recorded a few times. The chain recombines TRBV7-9 with TRBJ1-5, with D possibly being TRBD1 (6 bases). Per the germline V gene, CDR1 is SEHNR and CDR2 is FQNEAQ (reference sequence). CDR3 size: 17 residues. The V end was cut by 5 bases, the J end by 4 bases, with 21 bases between. This chain's CDR3 is CASSLPSIYRENQPQHF. The CDR3 coding sequence is TGTGCCAGCAGCCTACCATCTATTTACAGGGAAAATCAGCCCCAGCATTTT.

The chain couples TRBV20-1 to TRBJ2-1, with 12 bases identical to TRBD2. CDR1 and CDR2 from the germline V gene are DFQATT and SNEGSKA (reference sequence). This CDR3 is built from 14 residues. J gave up 7 bases and V 5 bases, and 6 bases lay outside the gene matches. The CDR3 sequence: CSADLAGGPNEQFF. The CDR3 DNA is TGCAGTGCTGATCTAGCGGGAGGGCCAAATGAGCAGTTCTTC.

The CDR3 loop is CASSARAGPGANVLTF. The CDR3 nucleotides read TGTGCCAGCAGCGCTCGGGCGGGCCCTGGGGCCAACGTCCTGACTTTC. The chain combines TRBV21-1 with TRBJ2-6; the D call in the table, TRBD1, was not verified against the DNA. TRBV21-1 is marked as a pseudogene. The CDR3 consists of 16 residues.

The rearrangement uses TRBV20-1 and TRBJ2-1; TRBD2 might be the D (6 bases). Germline V lookup: CDR1 DFQATT, CDR2 SNEGSKA (reference sequence). Trimming took off 6 bases at V and 4 bases at J, with 16 bases between the two ends. This CDR3 region has 14 residues. Here the CDR3 DNA reads TGCAGTGCAAAGGCCAGCGGGCTTTACAATGAGCAGTTCTTC. Its protein is CSAKASGLYNEQFF.

This clonotype has a count of ten or more. V is TRBV12-3 or TRBV12-4 and J is TRBJ2-1, with no clear D. The length of the CDR3 is 12 residues. V was shortened by 6 bases and J by 7 bases, with 10 bases between the two germline ends. The CDR3 protein is CASSSLRNEQFF. The CDR3 DNA reads TGTGCCAGCAGCTCCCTACGAAATGAGCAGTTCTTC.

This clonotype was picked up many times. The chain has TRBV30 and TRBJ2-2, with D unresolved. Trimming took off 7 bases at V and 4 bases at J, with 16 bases between the two ends. This CDR3 comprises 14 residues. Germline assignment: CDR1 GTSNPN and CDR2 SVGIG (reference sequence). CDR3 protein: CASASGFTTGELFF. CDR3 DNA sequence: TGTGCCTCCGCATCCGGGTTCACCACCGGGGAGCTGTTTTTT.

Many counts were recorded for this clonotype. The rearrangement uses TRBV7-9 and TRBJ1-4, with a weak D call TRBD1 (5 bases). The CDR3 contains 14 residues. The ends were cut back, 5 bases at V and 6 bases at J, with 13 bases in the middle. The V gene's germline CDR1 is SEHNR and CDR2 FQNEAQ (reference sequence). Here the CDR3 reads CASSKEQGHEKLFF. The CDR3, as DNA: TGTGCCAGCAGCAAGGAGCAGGGTCATGAAAAACTGTTTTTT.

V usage is TRBV7-9 and J usage is TRBJ1-1; 7 bases match TRBD1. Germline loops: CDR1 SEHNR, CDR2 FQNEAQ (reference sequence). The V segment lost 5 bases and the J segment 5 bases; nucleotides outside the gene matches: 8. This CDR3 contains 14 residues. The CDR3 is CASSPDRDVTEAFF. The CDR3 region has the DNA TGTGCCAGCAGCCCAGACAGGGATGTGACTGAAGCTTTCTTT. The whole variable domain, remainder taken from reference TRBV7-9 and TRBJ1-1, is DTGVSQNPRHKITKRGQNVTFRCDPISEHNRLYWYRQTLGQGPEFLTYFQNEAQLEKSRLLSDRFSAERPKGSFSTLEIQRTEQGDSAMYLCASSPDRDVTEAFFGQGTRLTVV.

V is TRBV6-1 and J is TRBJ2-3; TRBD2 matches at 13 bases. J lost 6 bases, V lost 6 bases, and 6 bases had no gene match. Germline CDR1 MNHNS, CDR2 SASEGT. The CDR3 runs 15 residues. The CDR3 spells CASSGLAGVADTQYF. CDR3 sequence (DNA): TGTGCCAGCAGCGGACTAGCGGGAGTGGCCGATACGCAGTATTTT.

The chain links TRBV7-9 to TRBJ2-2; D not certain. The V end lost 4 bases, the J end lost 1 base, and 16 bases lay between the germline ends. Germline values: CDR1 SEHNR, CDR2 FQNEAQ (reference sequence). This CDR3 region has 17 residues. CDR3 residues: CASSCGIGGWNTGELFF. CDR3 in DNA: TGTGCCAGCAGCTGTGGGATCGGCGGATGGAACACCGGGGAGCTGTTTTTT.

There are a few counts of this clonotype. The CDR3 loop is CASRHRGPMNTEAFF. As DNA, the CDR3 is TGTGCCAGTAGGCACAGGGGGCCCATGAACACTGAAGCTTTCTTT. The chain carries TRBV19 and TRBJ1-1, with 9 bases matching TRBD1. Looked up from germline, CDR1 is LNHDA and CDR2 is SQIVND (reference sequence). Trimming cost V 6 bases and J 0 bases; bases outside gene matches: 5. The CDR3 has 15 residues.

The J gene is TRBJ2-7, the V gene TRBV19, with TRBD1 identical over 8 bases. CDR3 length: 14 residues. The germline V gene encodes CDR1 LNHDA and CDR2 SQIVND (reference sequence). Trimming cost V 5 bases and J 2 bases; bases outside gene matches: 5. CDR3 nucleotide sequence: TGTGCCAGTAGTGTTTCGACAGGGGCCTACGAGCAGTACTTC. This encodes CASSVSTGAYEQYF.

This clonotype is a singleton in its sample. The genes are TRBV6-5 and TRBJ1-4, with TRBD1 as a possible D gene (5 bases). With 2 bases removed from V and 7 bases from J, the gap between germline ends came to 14 bases. From germline, CDR1 is MNHEY and CDR2 SVGAGI. The length of the CDR3 is 15 residues. In DNA form, the CDR3 reads TGTGCCAGCAGTTACCGGGTAGGGACGACTGAAAAACTGTTTTTT. Protein: CASSYRVGTTEKLFF.

The rearrangement joins TRBV6-5 to TRBJ2-1, with D possibly called TRBD1 or TRBD2 (5 bases each). Germline V gene sequence: CDR1 MNHEY, CDR2 SVGAGI. The CDR3 has 12 residues. V was pared by 5 bases and J by 10 bases, with 12 bases between. The DNA of the CDR3 is TGTGCCAGCAGTCTACCCTGGGGGGAGCAGTTCTTC. Its protein is CASSLPWGEQFF.

The chain combines TRBV12-3 or TRBV12-4 with TRBJ1-2, with 12 bases aligning to TRBD1. V lost 6 bases and J lost 8; bases outside the gene matches: 4. CDR3 size: 13 residues. The chain's CDR3 is CASRPGTGGGYTF. In DNA, the CDR3 is TGTGCCAGCAGGCCCGGGACAGGGGGCGGCTACACCTTC.

With regard to this clonotype: It may be a read error: a sequence one base away is much more abundant. V usage is TRBV20-1 and J usage is TRBJ2-5; D possibly matches TRBD1 or TRBD2 (5 bases each). Germline V gene sequence: CDR1 DFQATT, CDR2 SNEGSKA (reference sequence). CDR3 size: 13 residues. CDR3 DNA sequence: TGCAGTGCTACGCGTAGGGGCTGGGAGATCCAGTACTTC. Its protein is CSATRRGWEIQYF.

This chain joins TRBV30 and TRBJ2-1, with D uncertain. The CDR3 is 12 residues long. From germline, CDR1 is GTSNPN and CDR2 SVGIG (reference sequence). V lost 3 bases and J lost 9, with 12 bases in between. The CDR3 is CAWRRHGGEQFF. CDR3 sequence (DNA): TGTGCCTGGAGGCGCCACGGCGGTGAGCAGTTCTTC.

The chain combines TRBV25-1 with TRBJ2-5, with D uncertain. The CDR3 has 14 amino acids. Germline V gives CDR1 MGHDK, CDR2 SYGVNS. V lost 0 bases, J lost 4 bases, and 9 bases lay in between. CDR3 nucleotide sequence: TGTGCCAGCAGTGAATATTTGGGAATAGAGACCCAGTACTTC. As protein: CASSEYLGIETQYF.